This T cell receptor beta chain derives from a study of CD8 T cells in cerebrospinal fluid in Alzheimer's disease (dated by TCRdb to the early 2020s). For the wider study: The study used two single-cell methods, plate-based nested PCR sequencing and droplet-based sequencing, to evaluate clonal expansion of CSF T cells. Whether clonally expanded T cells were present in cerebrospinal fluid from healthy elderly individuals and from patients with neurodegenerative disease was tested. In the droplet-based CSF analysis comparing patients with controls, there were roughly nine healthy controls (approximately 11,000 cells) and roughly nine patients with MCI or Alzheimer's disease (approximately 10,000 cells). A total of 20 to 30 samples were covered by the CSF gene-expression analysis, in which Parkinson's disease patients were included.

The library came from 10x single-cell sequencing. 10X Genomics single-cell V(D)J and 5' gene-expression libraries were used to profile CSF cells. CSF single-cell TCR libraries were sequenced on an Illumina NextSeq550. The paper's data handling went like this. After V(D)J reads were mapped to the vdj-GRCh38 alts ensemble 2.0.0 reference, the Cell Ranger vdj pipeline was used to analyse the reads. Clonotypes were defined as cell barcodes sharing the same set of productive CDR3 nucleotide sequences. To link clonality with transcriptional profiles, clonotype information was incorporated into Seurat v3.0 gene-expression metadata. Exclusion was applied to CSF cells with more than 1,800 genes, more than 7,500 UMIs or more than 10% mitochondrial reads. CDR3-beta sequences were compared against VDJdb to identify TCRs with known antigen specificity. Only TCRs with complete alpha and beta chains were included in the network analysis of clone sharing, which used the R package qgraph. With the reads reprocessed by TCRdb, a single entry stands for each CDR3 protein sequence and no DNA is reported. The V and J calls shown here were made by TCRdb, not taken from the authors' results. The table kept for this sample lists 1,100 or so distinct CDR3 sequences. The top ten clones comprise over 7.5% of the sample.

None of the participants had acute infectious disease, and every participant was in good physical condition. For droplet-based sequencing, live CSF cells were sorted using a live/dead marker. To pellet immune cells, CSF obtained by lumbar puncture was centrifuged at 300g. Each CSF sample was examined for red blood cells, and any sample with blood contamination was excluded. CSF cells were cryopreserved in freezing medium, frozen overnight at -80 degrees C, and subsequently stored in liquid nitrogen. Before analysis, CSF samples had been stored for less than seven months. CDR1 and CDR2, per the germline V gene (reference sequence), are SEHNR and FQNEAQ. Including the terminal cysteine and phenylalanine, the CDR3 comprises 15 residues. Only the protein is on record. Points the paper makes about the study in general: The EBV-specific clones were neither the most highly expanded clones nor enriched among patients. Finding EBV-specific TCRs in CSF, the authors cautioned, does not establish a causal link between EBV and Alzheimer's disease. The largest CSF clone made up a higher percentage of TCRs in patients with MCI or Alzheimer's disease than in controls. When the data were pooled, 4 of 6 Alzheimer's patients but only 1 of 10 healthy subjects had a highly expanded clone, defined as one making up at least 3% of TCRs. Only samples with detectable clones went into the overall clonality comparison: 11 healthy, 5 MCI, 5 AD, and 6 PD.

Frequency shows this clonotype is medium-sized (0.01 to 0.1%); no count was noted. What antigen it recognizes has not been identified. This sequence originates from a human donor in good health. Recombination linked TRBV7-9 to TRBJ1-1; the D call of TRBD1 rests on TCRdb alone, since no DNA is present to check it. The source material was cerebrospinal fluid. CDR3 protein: CASIPRPGMNTEAFF.